The rows below give T cell receptor beta chains drawn from one sample of a study of shared clonotypes between healthy human individuals. Sequencing was performed with immunoSEQ multiplex PCR; in TCRdb, only in-frame clones are kept and a portion is missing. The sample has over 2 million clones, about 94% seen once. Sequencing was performed on naive CD8+ T cells sorted from blood. The receptors come from a man aged 18 to 29 in good health. Each CDR3 is given with its conserved first and last residue. D genes are given only for firm matches. Clone size appears in some rows only: once, few, many, or a class for an expanded clone.

J gene | clone size | V gene | D gene | CDR3 DNA | CDR3 protein
TRBJ2-2 | . | TRBV6-5 | . | TGTGCCAGCAGTTACGGGTTCAAGACCGGGGAGCTGTTTTTT | CASSYGFKTGELFF
TRBJ2-2 | once | TRBV28 | . | TGTGCCAGCAGCCAAGGACAGTCCCGGAACACCGGGGAGCTGTTTTTT | CASSQGQSRNTGELFF
TRBJ1-4 | . | TRBV4-1 | . | TGCGCCAGCAGCCACCCCGGGTTACATGAAAAACTGTTTTTT | CASSHPGLHEKLFF
TRBJ2-3 | . | TRBV29-1 | . | TGCAGCGTTGTGAGAGATACGCAGTATTTT | CSVVRDTQYF
TRBJ1-6 | . | TRBV28 | . | TGTGCCAGCAGTCAGTCCGGGTATGGATCACCCCTCCACTTT | CASSQSGYGSPLHF
TRBJ1-1 | . | TRBV9 | . | TGTGCCAGCAGCGTAGCTGGGGAGAACACTGAAGCTTTCTTT | CASSVAGENTEAFF
TRBJ2-1 | . | TRBV2 | . | TGTGCCAGCACTACCGGGACAAGGGACAATGAGCAGTTCTTC | CASTTGTRDNEQFF
TRBJ2-7 | . | TRBV11-2 | . | TGTGCCAGCAGCTCAAGGGACAGCTGGGAGGTGGAGCAGTACTTC | CASSSRDSWEVEQYF
TRBJ2-2 | . | TRBV6-5 | . | TGTGCCAGCAGTTCTAGCCCCGGGGAGCTGTTTTTT | CASSSSPGELFF
TRBJ1-2 | . | TRBV29-1 | . | TGCAGCGTTGATCGCAATTTTGCCCTCTATGGCTACACCTTC | CSVDRNFALYGYTF
TRBJ2-7 | . | TRBV4-1 | . | TGCGCCAGCAGCCCCCGGGACTTCTCCTACGAGCAGTACTTC | CASSPRDFSYEQYF
TRBJ2-7 | . | TRBV9 | . | TGTGCCAGCAGCGTAGGTGGGGACGGCTACGAGCAGTACTTC | CASSVGGDGYEQYF
TRBJ2-2 | few | TRBV28 | . | TGTGCCAGCATCCCCAGGGAAATTACGAACACCGGGGAGCTGTTTTTT | CASIPREITNTGELFF